One sample yielded the 10 T cell receptor beta chains listed below, sequenced in a study of T cells in Graves' hyperthyroidism and ophthalmopathy. TCR beta CDR3 region amplification was performed from RNA transcripts. When the TCR CDR3 underwent first-round RT-PCR, the HTBI primer set was used. MiXCR, applied by TCRdb to the multiplex PCR reads, yields one record per CDR3 protein. In the table there are roughly 400,000 distinct CDR3 sequences, around 15% of which are singletons. The sequenced sample was blood. These receptors were taken from a man aged 45 to 65 with Graves' ophthalmopathy.

This clonotype was seen at least ten times. This rearrangement joins TRBV2 to TRBJ2-1; unclear D gene. V lost 3 bases, J lost 6 bases, and 9 bases lay in between. The CDR3 length is 13 residues. The V gene's germline CDR1 is SNHLY and CDR2 FYNNEI. In DNA, the CDR3 is TGTGCCAGCAGTGATGGCGCGAGCAATGAGCAGTTCTTC. This sequence encodes CASSDGASNEQFF.

This clonotype was seen at least ten times. The chain has TRBV5-6 and TRBJ2-3; D is uncertain. Germline loops: CDR1 SGHDT, CDR2 YYEEEE. This CDR3 has 13 amino acids. The V end was cut by 4 bases, the J end by 1 base, with 7 bases between. This chain's CDR3 is CASSLRGTDTQYF. The CDR3 region has the DNA TGTGCCAGCAGCCTTCGAGGCACAGATACGCAGTATTTT.

This clonotype has a count of ten or more. The rearrangement joins TRBV3-1 to TRBJ1-5, with a weak D call TRBD1 (5 bases). Per the germline V gene, CDR1 is LGHDT and CDR2 is YNNKEL (reference sequence). V lost 1 base to trimming and J lost 0 bases, with 13 bases between them. CDR3 size: 17 residues. This CDR3 is CASSQGAGKYSNQPQHF. The CDR3 DNA reads as TGTGCCAGCAGCCAAGGGGCAGGGAAGTATAGCAATCAGCCCCAGCATTTT.

The chain uses TRBV5-5 and TRBJ1-1; no clear D gene. The CDR3 loop spans 13 amino acids. V was shortened by 5 bases and J by 6 bases, with 14 bases between the two germline ends. Germline V gene sequence: CDR1 SGHKS, CDR2 YYEKEE (reference sequence). CDR3 residues: CASRYSSDAEAFF. CDR3 nucleotide sequence: TGTGCCAGCAGGTACTCTTCGGACGCTGAAGCTTTCTTT.

This clonotype occurred a few times. The chain carries TRBV29-1 and TRBJ2-7; D is perhaps TRBD1 or TRBD2 (5 bases each). The V gene's germline CDR1 is SQVTM and CDR2 ANQGSEA. CDR3 length equals 12 residues. Trimming took 3 bases from V and 4 from J, leaving 10 bases between them. As DNA, the CDR3 is TGCAGCGTTGACTTGGGGGATTACGAGCAGTACTTC. Protein product: CSVDLGDYEQYF.

As concerns this clonotype: This sequence may be a read error, since a much larger clone differs from it by one base. J is TRBJ2-1 and V is TRBV6-2 or TRBV6-3, with a possible D match to TRBD1 (5 bases). CDR1 and CDR2 (germline): MNHEY, SVGEGT. V lost 9 bases and J lost 6, with 12 bases in between. The CDR3 extends over 12 amino acids. DNA for the CDR3: TGTGCCAGTTTTAGCAGGGCCAATGAGCAGTTCTTC. Amino acids: CASFSRANEQFF.

This clonotype appeared many times. The J gene is TRBJ2-3, the V gene TRBV5-1; 9 bases map to TRBD2. The CDR3 covers 15 residues. Germline CDR1 and CDR2: SGHRS and YFSETQ. V dropped 3 bases and J dropped 3; count of bases not matched to a gene: 5. This CDR3 is CASSSVTSGTDTQYF. In DNA, the CDR3 is TGCGCCAGCAGCTCCGTGACTAGCGGAACAGATACGCAGTATTTT.

This clonotype occurred many times. The rearrangement uses TRBV2 and TRBJ2-3; the D is unclear. The CDR3 has 16 residues. Germline CDR1 reads SNHLY; CDR2 reads FYNNEI. V lost 4 bases, J lost 2 bases, and 16 bases lay in between. CDR3 sequence: CASSALRALLTDTQYF. CDR3 bases: TGTGCCAGCAGTGCGCTCCGGGCACTCCTCACAGATACGCAGTATTTT.

This clonotype was detected many times. V and J are TRBV28 and TRBJ2-1; D is ambiguous. The CDR3 runs to 13 residues. With 3 bases removed from V and 5 bases from J, the gap between germline ends came to 8 bases. The germline CDR1 and CDR2 sequences are MDHEN and SYDVKM. In DNA form, the CDR3 reads TGTGCCAGCAGTTTTGCTCCAAACAATGAGCAGTTCTTC. Translated, it gives CASSFAPNNEQFF.

This clonotype was found a few times. This chain uses TRBV5-1 with TRBJ2-5; D unclear. The germline V gene has CDR1 SGHRS and CDR2 YFSETQ. V shed 0 bases and J shed 3 bases, with 9 bases lying between them. The CDR3 runs to 14 residues. CDR3 nucleotides: TGCGCCAGCAGCTTGGGGTCAGCGAAAGAGACCCAGTACTTC. The encoded protein is CASSLGSAKETQYF. Full variable domain (rest looked up from reference TRBV5-1 and TRBJ2-5): KAGVTQTPRYLIKTRGQQVTLSCSPISGHRSVSWYQQTPGQGLQFLFEYFSETQRNKGNFPGRFSGRQFSNSRSEMNVSTLELGDSALYLCASSLGSAKETQYFGPGTRLLVL.